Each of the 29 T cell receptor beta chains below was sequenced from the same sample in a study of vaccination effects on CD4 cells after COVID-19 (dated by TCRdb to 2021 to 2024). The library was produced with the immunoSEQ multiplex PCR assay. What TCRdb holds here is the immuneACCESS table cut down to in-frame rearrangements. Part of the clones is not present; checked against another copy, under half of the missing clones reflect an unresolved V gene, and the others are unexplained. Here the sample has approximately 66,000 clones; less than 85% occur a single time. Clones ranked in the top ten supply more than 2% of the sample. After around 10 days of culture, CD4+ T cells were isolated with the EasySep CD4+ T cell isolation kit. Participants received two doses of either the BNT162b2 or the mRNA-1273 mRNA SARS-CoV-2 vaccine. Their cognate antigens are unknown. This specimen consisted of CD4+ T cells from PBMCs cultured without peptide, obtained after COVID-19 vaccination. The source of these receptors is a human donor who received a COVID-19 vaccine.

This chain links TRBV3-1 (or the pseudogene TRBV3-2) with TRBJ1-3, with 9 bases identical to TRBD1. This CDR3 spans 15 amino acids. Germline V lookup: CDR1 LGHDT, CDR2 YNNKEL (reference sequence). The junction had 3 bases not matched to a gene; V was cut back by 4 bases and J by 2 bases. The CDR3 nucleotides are TGTGCCAGCAGCCTCCGGGACAGGGCTGGAAACACCATATATTTT. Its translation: CASSLRDRAGNTIYF.

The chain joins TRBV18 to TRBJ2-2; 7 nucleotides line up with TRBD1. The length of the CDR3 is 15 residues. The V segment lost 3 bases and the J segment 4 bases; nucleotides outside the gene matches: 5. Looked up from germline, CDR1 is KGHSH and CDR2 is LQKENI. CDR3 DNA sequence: TGTGCCAGCTCACCTACGGGACAGAGCACCGGGGAGCTGTTTTTT. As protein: CASSPTGQSTGELFF.

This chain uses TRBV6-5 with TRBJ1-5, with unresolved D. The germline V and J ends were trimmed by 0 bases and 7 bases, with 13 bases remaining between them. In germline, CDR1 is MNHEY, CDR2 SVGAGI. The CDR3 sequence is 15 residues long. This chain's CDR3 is CASSYSERVGQPQHF. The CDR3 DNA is TGTGCCAGCAGTTACTCAGAAAGGGTTGGACAGCCCCAGCATTTT.

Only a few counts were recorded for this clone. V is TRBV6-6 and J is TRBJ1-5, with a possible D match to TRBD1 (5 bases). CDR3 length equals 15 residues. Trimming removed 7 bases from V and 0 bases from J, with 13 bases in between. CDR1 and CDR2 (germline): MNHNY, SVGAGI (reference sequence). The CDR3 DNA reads TGTGCCAGCATACCATGGGGGGGTAGCAATCAGCCCCAGCATTTT. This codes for CASIPWGGSNQPQHF.

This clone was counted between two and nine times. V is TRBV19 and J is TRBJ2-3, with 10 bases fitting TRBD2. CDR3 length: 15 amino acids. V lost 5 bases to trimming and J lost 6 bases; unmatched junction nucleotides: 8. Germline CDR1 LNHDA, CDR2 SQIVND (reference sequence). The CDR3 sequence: CASSVAGGRLDTQYF. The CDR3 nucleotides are TGTGCCAGTAGTGTAGCGGGGGGAAGATTGGATACGCAGTATTTT.

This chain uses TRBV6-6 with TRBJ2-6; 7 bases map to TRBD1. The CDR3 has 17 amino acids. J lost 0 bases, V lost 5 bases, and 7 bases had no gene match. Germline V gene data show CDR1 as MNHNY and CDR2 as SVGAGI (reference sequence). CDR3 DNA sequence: TGTGCCAGCAGTCTGGGACAGTTTTACTCTGGGGCCAACGTCCTGACTTTC. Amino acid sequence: CASSLGQFYSGANVLTF.

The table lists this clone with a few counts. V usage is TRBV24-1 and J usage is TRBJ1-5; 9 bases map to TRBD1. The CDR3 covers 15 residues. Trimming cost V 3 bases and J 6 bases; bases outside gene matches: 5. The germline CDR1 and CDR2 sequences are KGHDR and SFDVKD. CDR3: CATSDGDRGGQPQHF. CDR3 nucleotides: TGTGCCACCAGTGATGGCGACAGGGGGGGTCAGCCCCAGCATTTT.

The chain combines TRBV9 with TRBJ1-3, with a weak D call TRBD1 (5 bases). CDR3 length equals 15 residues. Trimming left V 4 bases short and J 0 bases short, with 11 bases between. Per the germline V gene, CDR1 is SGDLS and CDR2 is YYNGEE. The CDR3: CASSLRQSSGNTIYF. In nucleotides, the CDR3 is TGTGCCAGCAGCTTAAGACAGAGCTCTGGAAACACCATATATTTT.

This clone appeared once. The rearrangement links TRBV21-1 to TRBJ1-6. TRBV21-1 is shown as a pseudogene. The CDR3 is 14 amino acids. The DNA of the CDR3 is TGTGCCATTCCGGAAGGGAACTATAATTCACCCCTCCACTTT. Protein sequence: CAIPEGNYNSPLHF.

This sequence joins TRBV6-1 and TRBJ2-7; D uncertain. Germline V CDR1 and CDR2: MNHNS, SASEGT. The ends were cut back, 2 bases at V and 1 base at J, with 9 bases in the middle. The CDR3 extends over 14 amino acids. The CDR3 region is CASSERSISYEQYV. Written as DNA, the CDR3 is TGTGCCAGCAGTGAACGCAGCATTTCCTACGAGCAGTACGTC.

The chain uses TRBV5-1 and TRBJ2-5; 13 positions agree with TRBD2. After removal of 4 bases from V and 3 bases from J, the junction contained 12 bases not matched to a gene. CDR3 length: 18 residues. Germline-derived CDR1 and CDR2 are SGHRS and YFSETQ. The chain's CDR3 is CASSHTALGLAGEETQYF. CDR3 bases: TGCGCCAGCAGCCATACTGCCCTCGGACTAGCGGGGGAAGAGACCCAGTACTTC.

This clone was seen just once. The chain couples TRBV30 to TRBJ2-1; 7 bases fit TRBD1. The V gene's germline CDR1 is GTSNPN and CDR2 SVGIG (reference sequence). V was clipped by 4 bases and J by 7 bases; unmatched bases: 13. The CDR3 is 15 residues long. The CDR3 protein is CAWTPRGRGNNEQFF. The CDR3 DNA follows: TGTGCCTGGACTCCCCGGGGCAGGGGGAATAATGAGCAGTTCTTC.

CDR3 sequence: CAWSKGQSNQPQHF. The CDR3 DNA reads TGTGCCTGGAGTAAAGGACAGAGCAATCAGCCCCAGCATTTT. J is TRBJ1-5 and V is TRBV30; D perhaps matches TRBD1 (6 bases). The CDR3 spans 14 residues. CDR1 and CDR2 from the germline V gene are GTSNPN and SVGIG (reference sequence). Trimming left V 2 bases short and J 1 base short, with 9 bases between.

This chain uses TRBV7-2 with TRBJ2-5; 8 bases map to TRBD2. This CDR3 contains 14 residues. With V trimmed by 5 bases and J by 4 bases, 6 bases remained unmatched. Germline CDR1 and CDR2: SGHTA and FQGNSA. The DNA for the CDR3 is TGTGCCAGCAGCCAACGGGGGGGCCGAGAGACCCAGTACTTC. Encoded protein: CASSQRGGRETQYF. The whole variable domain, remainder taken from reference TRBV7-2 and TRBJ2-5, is GAGVSQSPSNKVTEKGKDVELRCDPISGHTALYWYRQSLGQGLEFLIYFQGNSAPDKSGLPSDRFSAERTGGSVSTLTIQRTQQEDSAVYLCASSQRGGRETQYFGPGTRLLVL.

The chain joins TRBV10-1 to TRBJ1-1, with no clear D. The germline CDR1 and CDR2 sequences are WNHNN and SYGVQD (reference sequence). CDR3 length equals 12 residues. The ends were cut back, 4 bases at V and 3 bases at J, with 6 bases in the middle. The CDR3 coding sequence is TGCGCCAGCAGTGGGACCTACACTGAAGCTTTCTTT. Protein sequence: CASSGTYTEAFF.

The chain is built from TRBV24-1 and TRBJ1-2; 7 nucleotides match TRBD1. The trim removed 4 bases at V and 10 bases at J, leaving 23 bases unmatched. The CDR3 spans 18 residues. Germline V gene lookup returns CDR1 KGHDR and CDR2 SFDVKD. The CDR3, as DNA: TGTGCCACCAGTGACCAAGGACAGGAATCTCTAGGAGGTATCCCCTACACCTTC. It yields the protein CATSDQGQESLGGIPYTF.

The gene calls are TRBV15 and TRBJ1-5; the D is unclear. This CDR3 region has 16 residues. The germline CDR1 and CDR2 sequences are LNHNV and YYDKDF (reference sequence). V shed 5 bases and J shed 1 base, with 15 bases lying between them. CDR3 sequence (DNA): TGTGCCACCAGCCCCCAGTCGATGTGGAGCAATCAGCCCCAGCATTTT. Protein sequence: CATSPQSMWSNQPQHF. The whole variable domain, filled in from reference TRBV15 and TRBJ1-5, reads DAMVIQNPRYQVTQFGKPVTLSCSQTLNHNVMYWYQQKSSQAPKLLFHYYDKDFNNEADTPDNFQSRRPNTSFCFLDIRSPGLGDTAMYLCATSPQSMWSNQPQHFGDGTRLSIL.

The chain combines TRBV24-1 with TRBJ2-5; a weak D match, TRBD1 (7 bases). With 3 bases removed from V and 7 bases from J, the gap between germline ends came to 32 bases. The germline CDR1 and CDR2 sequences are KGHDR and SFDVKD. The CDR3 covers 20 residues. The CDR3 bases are TGTGCCACCAGTGATAACGGGAGAAGGGGGCGCGAATCGGGAAAAGTGACCCAGTACTTC. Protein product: CATSDNGRRGRESGKVTQYF.

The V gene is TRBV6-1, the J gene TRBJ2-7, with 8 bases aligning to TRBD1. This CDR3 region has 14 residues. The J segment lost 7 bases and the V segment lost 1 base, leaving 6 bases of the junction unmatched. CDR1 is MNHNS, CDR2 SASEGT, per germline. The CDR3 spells CASSEGGQGWEQYV. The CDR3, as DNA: TGTGCCAGCAGTGAAGGTGGACAGGGTTGGGAGCAGTACGTC.

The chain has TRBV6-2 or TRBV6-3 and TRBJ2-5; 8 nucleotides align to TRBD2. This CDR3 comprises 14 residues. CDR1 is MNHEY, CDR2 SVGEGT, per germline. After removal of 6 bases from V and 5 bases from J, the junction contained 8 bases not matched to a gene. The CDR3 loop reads CASSVGTRVETQYF. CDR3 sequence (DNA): TGTGCCAGCAGCGTCGGGACTAGGGTGGAGACCCAGTACTTC.

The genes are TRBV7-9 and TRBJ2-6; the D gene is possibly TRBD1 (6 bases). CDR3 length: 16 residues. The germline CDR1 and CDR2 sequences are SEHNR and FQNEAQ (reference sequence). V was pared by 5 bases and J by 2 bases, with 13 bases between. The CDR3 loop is CASSLNTGTGANVLTF. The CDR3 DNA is TGTGCCAGCAGCCTGAATACAGGGACTGGGGCCAACGTCCTGACTTTC.

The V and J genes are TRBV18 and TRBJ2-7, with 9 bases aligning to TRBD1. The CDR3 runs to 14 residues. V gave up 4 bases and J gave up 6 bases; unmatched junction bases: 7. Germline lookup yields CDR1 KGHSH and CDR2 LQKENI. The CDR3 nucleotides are TGTGCCAGCTCACTGGGACAGGGTTTAGGCGAGCAGTACGTC. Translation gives CASSLGQGLGEQYV.

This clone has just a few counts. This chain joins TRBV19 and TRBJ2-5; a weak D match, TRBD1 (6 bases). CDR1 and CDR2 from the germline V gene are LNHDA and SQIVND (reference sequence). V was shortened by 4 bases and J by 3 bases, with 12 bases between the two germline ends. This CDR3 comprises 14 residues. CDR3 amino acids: CASSTNRDKETQYF. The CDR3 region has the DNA TGTGCCAGTAGTACCAACCGGGACAAAGAGACCCAGTACTTC.

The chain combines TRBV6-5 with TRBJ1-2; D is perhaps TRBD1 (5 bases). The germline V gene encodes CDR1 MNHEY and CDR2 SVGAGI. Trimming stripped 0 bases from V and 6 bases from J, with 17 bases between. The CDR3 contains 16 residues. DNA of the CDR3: TGTGCCAGCAGTTACTCAAGGGACTCCGGAGTAGATGGCTACACCTTC. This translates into CASSYSRDSGVDGYTF.

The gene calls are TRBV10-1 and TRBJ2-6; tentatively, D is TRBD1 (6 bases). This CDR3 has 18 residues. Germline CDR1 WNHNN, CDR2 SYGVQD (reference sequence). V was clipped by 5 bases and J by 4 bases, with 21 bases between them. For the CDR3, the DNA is TGCGCCAGCAGTCCTGAACAGGGTCAAGCCCTCGGGGCCAACGTCCTGACTTTC. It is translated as CASSPEQGQALGANVLTF.

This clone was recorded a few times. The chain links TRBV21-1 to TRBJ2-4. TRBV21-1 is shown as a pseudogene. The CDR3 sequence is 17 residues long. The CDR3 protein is CASSTQTDILAKNIQYF. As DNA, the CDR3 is TGTGCCAGCAGCACCCAGACCGATATTCTAGCCAAAAACATTCAGTACTTC.

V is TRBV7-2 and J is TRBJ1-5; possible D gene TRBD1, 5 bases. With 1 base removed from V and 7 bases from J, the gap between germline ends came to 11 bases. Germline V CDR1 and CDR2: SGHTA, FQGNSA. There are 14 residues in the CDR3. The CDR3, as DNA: TGTGCCAGCAGCTTAGGGGGCGGGGGGCAGCCCCAGCATTTT. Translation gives CASSLGGGGQPQHF.

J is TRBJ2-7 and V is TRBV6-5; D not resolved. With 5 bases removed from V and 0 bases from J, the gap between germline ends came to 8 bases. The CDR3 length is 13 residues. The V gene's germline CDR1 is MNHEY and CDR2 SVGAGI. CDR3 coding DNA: TGTGCCAGCAGTAGACATGACTCCTACGAGCAGTACGTC. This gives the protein CASSRHDSYEQYV.

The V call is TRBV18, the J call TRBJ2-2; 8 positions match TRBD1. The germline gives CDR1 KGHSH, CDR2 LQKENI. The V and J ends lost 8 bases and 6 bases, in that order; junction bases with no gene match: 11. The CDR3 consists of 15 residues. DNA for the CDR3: TGTGCCAGCGCTGGAACAGGGGGTGCGTCCGGGGAGCTGTTTTTT. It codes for CASAGTGGASGELFF.